The next 18 T cell receptor beta chains were all read from a single sample in a study of Tregs in tolerant kidney transplant recipients. Which antigens these TCRs recognize remains unknown. TCRdb's copy holds only in-frame clones and misses some; the assay was immunoSEQ multiplex PCR. The repertoire holds 35,000 to 50,000 clones, with around 95% as singletons. The specimen was Tregs from blood cultured with allogeneic cells. Source of these receptors: a human donor in good health.

V and J are TRBV7-2 and TRBJ1-1; 7 bases fit TRBD1. Germline CDR1 is SGHTA and CDR2 is FQGNSA. The CDR3 totals 14 residues. With V trimmed by 3 bases and J by 3 bases, 4 bases remained unmatched. The CDR3 here is CASSFRGSYTEAFF. DNA for the CDR3: TGTGCCAGCAGCTTCAGGGGGAGTTACACTGAAGCTTTCTTT.

V gene TRBV19 combines with J gene TRBJ2-3; 8 bases fit TRBD2. The ends lost 3 bases at V and 6 bases at J; junction bases unmatched: 8. This CDR3 region has 15 residues. Germline V gene lookup returns CDR1 LNHDA and CDR2 SQIVND (reference sequence). In DNA form, the CDR3 reads TGTGCCAGTAGTATCGCAGCGGGAGATGCGGATACGCAGTATTTT. It specifies CASSIAAGDADTQYF.

The chain combines TRBV11-2 with TRBJ1-6, with no clear D. Trimming removed 2 bases from V and 5 bases from J, with 4 bases in between. CDR3 length equals 13 residues. Germline values: CDR1 SGHAT, CDR2 FQNNGV. CDR3 in amino acids: CASSLQDNSPLHF. The CDR3 DNA reads TGTGCCAGCAGCTTACAGGATAATTCACCCCTCCACTTT.

V is TRBV5-1 and J is TRBJ2-3; TRBD2 aligns across 13 bases. With V trimmed by 7 bases and J by 0 bases, 8 bases remained unmatched. This CDR3 comprises 17 residues. The V gene's germline CDR1 is SGHRS and CDR2 YFSETQ. As DNA, the CDR3 is TGCGCCAGCCACGGACTAGCGGGGGTTCTTAGCACAGATACGCAGTATTTT. It translates to CASHGLAGVLSTDTQYF. Full variable domain (missing parts from reference TRBV5-1 and TRBJ2-3): KAGVTQTPRYLIKTRGQQVTLSCSPISGHRSVSWYQQTPGQGLQFLFEYFSETQRNKGNFPGRFSGRQFSNSRSEMNVSTLELGDSALYLCASHGLAGVLSTDTQYFGPGTRLTVL.

CDR3 in amino acids: CASRPGQAAGGTF. DNA for the CDR3: TGTGCCAGCCGGCCGGGACAGGCGGCGGGTGGCACCTTC. This chain links TRBV2 with TRBJ1-2, with 8 bases identical to TRBD1. This CDR3 has 13 amino acids. Unmatched junction bases numbered 15, after V lost 8 bases and J lost 13 bases. Germline V gene data show CDR1 as SNHLY and CDR2 as FYNNEI.

The chain recombines TRBV5-1 with TRBJ2-5; a possible D gene is TRBD1 (5 bases). Per the germline V gene, CDR1 is SGHRS and CDR2 is YFSETQ. Between the trimmed V and J ends, which lost 2 bases and 3 bases, there was a span of 14 bases. CDR3 length: 15 residues. The CDR3 protein is CASSFAGLMEETQYF. CDR3 sequence (DNA): TGCGCCAGCAGCTTCGCAGGGTTGATGGAAGAGACCCAGTACTTC.

This chain links TRBV21-1 with TRBJ1-5; TRBD1, as called in the table, went unchecked against the DNA. TRBV21-1 is a pseudogene. The CDR3 has 20 amino acids. The CDR3 is CASSHQTGSNCREVNQPQHF. The CDR3 DNA sequence: TGTGCCAGCAGCCACCAGACAGGGAGCAACTGTAGGGAGGTAAATCAGCCCCAGCATTTT.

This chain links TRBV11-2 with TRBJ2-7, with TRBD1 matching over 9 bases. V shed 5 bases, J shed 5 bases, and the junction held 13 bases outside the gene matches. The CDR3 extends over 16 amino acids. The V gene's germline CDR1 is SGHAT and CDR2 FQNNGV. The CDR3 region is CASSELPGQGSNEQYF. The CDR3 nucleotides are TGTGCCAGCAGCGAACTACCAGGACAGGGGTCCAACGAGCAGTACTTC.

This clone has a handful of counts. The gene calls are TRBV2 and TRBJ1-3; maybe TRBD1 (5 bases). CDR1 is SNHLY, CDR2 FYNNEI, per germline. The CDR3 covers 13 residues. V dropped 3 bases and J dropped 2 bases, with 5 bases sitting between them. CDR3 sequence: CASSDRAGNTIYF. DNA for the CDR3: TGTGCCAGCAGTGACAGGGCTGGAAACACCATATATTTT.

The chain is built from TRBV18 and TRBJ2-5; 15 positions match TRBD2. Germline V gives CDR1 KGHSH, CDR2 LQKENI. The CDR3 is 20 amino acids. The V and J ends lost 2 bases and 5 bases, in that order; junction bases with no gene match: 15. The CDR3 coding sequence is TGTGCCAGCTCACCATTAGGCCCCGGGACTAGCGGGAGGCGTCTGGAGACCCAGTACTTC. It yields the protein CASSPLGPGTSGRRLETQYF.

V is TRBV5-4 and J is TRBJ2-7, with TRBD2 matching over 8 bases. This CDR3 region has 15 residues. Germline CDR1 and CDR2: SGHNT and YYREEE (reference sequence). The V gene end was trimmed by 0 bases and the J gene end by 2 bases; junction bases not matched to a gene: 4. CDR3 coding DNA: TGTGCCAGCAGCTTGGCAAGCGGGAGCACCTACGAGCAGTACTTC. Its protein product is CASSLASGSTYEQYF.

This clone was seen only once. The CDR3 bases are TGTGCCAGCATGATCCCACGGGCGGGAGGACGGATAGATACGCAGTATTTT. Its protein is CASMIPRAGGRIDTQYF. The chain uses TRBV6-9 and TRBJ2-3, with 8 bases identical to TRBD2. The CDR3 contains 17 residues. CDR1 is MNHGY, CDR2 SVAAGI, per germline. The J segment lost 5 bases and the V segment lost 7 bases, leaving 17 bases of the junction unmatched.

The chain employs TRBV5-1 and TRBJ2-4; D is perhaps TRBD1 (6 bases). Germline CDR1 and CDR2: SGHRS and YFSETQ. The CDR3 covers 14 residues. The ends were cut back, 4 bases at V and 0 bases at J, with 8 bases in the middle. CDR3 nucleotides: TGCGCCAGCAGCGACAGGCTAGCCAAAAACATTCAGTACTTC. Translated, it gives CASSDRLAKNIQYF.

The chain combines TRBV10-1 with TRBJ2-1; a possible D gene is TRBD2 (5 bases). Trimming stripped 8 bases from V and 4 bases from J, with 12 bases between. The CDR3 is made up of 13 amino acids. Germline CDR1 is WNHNN and CDR2 is SYGVQD (reference sequence). The CDR3 DNA is TGCGCCAGCTCCGAGCGGCCGTACAATGAGCAGTTCTTC. Its translation: CASSERPYNEQFF.

J is TRBJ2-4 and V is TRBV10-3; a possible D gene is TRBD1 (5 bases). Trimming took off 0 bases at V and 0 bases at J, with 12 bases between the two ends. The germline CDR1 and CDR2 sequences are ENHRY and SYGVKD. The CDR3 has 17 amino acids. The CDR3 bases are TGTGCCATCAGTGAGTCGAGTGGGGCTGGAGCCAAAAACATTCAGTACTTC. This encodes CAISESSGAGAKNIQYF.

The gene calls are TRBV10-1 and TRBJ2-5; weak D call: TRBD2 (5 bases). The CDR3 covers 14 residues. Per the germline V gene, CDR1 is WNHNN and CDR2 is SYGVQD (reference sequence). The V and J ends lost 7 bases and 7 bases respectively, with 19 bases between them. The CDR3 protein is CASTEGQVMGTQYF. DNA of the CDR3: TGCGCCAGCACCGAGGGCCAGGTGATGGGGACCCAGTACTTC.

This clone was seen once. Other DNA sequences of this sample code for an identical CDR3. The chain recombines TRBV5-1 with TRBJ1-4; the match to TRBD1 covers 8 bases. J was trimmed by 4 bases and V by 4 bases; bases with no gene match: 3. Germline V CDR1 and CDR2: SGHRS, YFSETQ. The CDR3 consists of 14 residues. This CDR3 reads CASSPGQVNEKLFF. CDR3 DNA sequence: TGCGCCAGCAGCCCGGGACAGGTTAATGAAAAACTGTTTTTT.

The V gene is TRBV29-1, the J gene TRBJ2-3; D is undetermined. The germline gives CDR1 SQVTM, CDR2 ANQGSEA. The CDR3 has 14 residues. V lost 1 base to trimming and J lost 2 bases, with 10 bases between them. The CDR3 nucleotides read TGCAGCGTTGAAGCACGAGACGACACAGATACGCAGTATTTT. As protein: CSVEARDDTDTQYF.